One T cell receptor beta chain is described in this entry. Trimming took 6 bases from V and 1 from J; bases not matched to a gene: 12. Germline V gene data show CDR1 as KGHSH and CDR2 as LQKENI. This CDR3 spans 18 amino acids. The data belong to a study of blood T cell repertoires in COVID-19. In the study overall: Samples representing acute and convalescent COVID-19 were sourced from the United States, Italy and Spain.

TCRdb's copy holds only in-frame clones and misses some; the assay was immunoSEQ multiplex PCR. The sample includes under 300,000 clones, around four fifths seen only once; the top ten take under 5.5%. What was sequenced was peripheral blood. The chain uses TRBV18 and TRBJ2-6, with 7 nucleotides matching TRBD1. The TCR originated in a man in his 60s who had recovered from COVID-19. This chain's CDR3 is CASSRQGIVSSGANVLTF. The CDR3 DNA follows: TGTGCCAGCTCCCGACAGGGAATAGTAAGTTCTGGGGCCAACGTCCTGACTTTC. Drawing the rest from reference TRBV18 and TRBJ2-6, the complete variable domain is NAGVMQNPRHLVRRRGQEARLRCSPMKGHSHVYWYRQLPEEGLKFMVYLQKENIIDESGMPKERFSAEFPKEGPSILRIQQVVRGDSAAYFCASSRQGIVSSGANVLTFGAGSRLTVL.